This T cell receptor (beta chain) was observed in a study of response to subunit inactivated influenza vaccine. Study-level results: Each seasonal influenza vaccination, the authors suggested, recruits few new T cells.

MiXCR was run by TCRdb on the RT-PCR reads, yielding one entry per CDR3 protein. The sample has roughly 700,000 distinct CDR3 sequences, over 11% seen once. This clonotype was detected a few times. The antigen is undetermined. This CDR3 is 12 amino acids long. Per germline, CDR1 DFQATT and CDR2 SNEGSKA (reference sequence). The V gene lost 2 bases and the J gene lost 10 bases, with 12 bases spanning the gap. The receptor comes from a middle-aged man who received an inactivated influenza vaccine. The starting material was PBMCs from blood, obtained 14 to 15 days before vaccination. The chain couples TRBV20-1 to TRBJ2-1; D gene unclear. CDR3 coding DNA: TGCAGTGCTAGATCCTTTACGGGCGAGCAGTTCTTC. This sequence encodes CSARSFTGEQFF.